The T cell receptor (beta chain) described here comes from a study of siplizumab effects on memory and regulatory T cells. Measured with immunoSEQ multiplex PCR; TCRdb has only the in-frame clones, and not every one. The sample shows around 77,000 clones, about 90% of them seen only once. With 0 bases clipped from V and 3 bases from J, the junction kept 9 bases outside the gene matches. The CDR3 length is 16 residues. Germline CDR1 and CDR2: SGDLS and YYNGEE. Sequencing was carried out using CD8+ T cells sorted from blood. The J gene is TRBJ2-7, the V gene TRBV9, with 7 bases fitting TRBD2. This clonotype was obtained from a human donor in good health. CDR3 in DNA: TGTGCCAGCAGCGTAGCCCCAGCGGGATGGGGCTACGAGCAGTACTTC. Its protein is CASSVAPAGWGYEQYF.